Shown below are 29 T cell receptor beta chains from a single sample sequenced in a study of beta chain features in type 1 diabetes. Expressed TCRB transcripts were sequenced, since all the RNA that had been isolated was reverse transcribed. Measured with immunoSEQ multiplex PCR; TCRdb has only the in-frame clones, and not every one. The sample consists of more than 30,000 clones, roughly two thirds of them appearing once. The sequenced sample consisted of Tregs from blood. The source is a young woman in good health.

V usage is TRBV5-6 and J usage is TRBJ2-5, with D possibly matching TRBD2 (5 bases). Per germline, CDR1 SGHDT and CDR2 YYEEEE. V shed 1 base and J shed 7 bases, with 14 bases lying between them. This CDR3 spans 14 amino acids. The CDR3 loop reads CASSLMGPEGTQYF. CDR3 nucleotide sequence: TGTGCCAGCAGCTTGATGGGCCCAGAGGGGACCCAGTACTTC.

This chain uses TRBV6-5 with TRBJ2-5; 7 nucleotides align to TRBD2. The end of the DNA fits TRBJ2-7 better, so the J call may be wrong. The CDR3 loop spans 15 amino acids. CDR1 is MNHEY, CDR2 SVGAGI, per germline. The CDR3 DNA reads TGTGCCAGCAGTTACCGCAGCGGGGCCTCCTACGAGCAGTACTTC. This codes for CASSYRSGASYEQYF.

CDR3 in DNA: TGTGCCAGCAGCCCCGGGGTGGGTCAGCGGATGAACACTGAAGCTTTCTTT. Its protein product is CASSPGVGQRMNTEAFF. The chain joins TRBV7-6 to TRBJ1-1; the D is unclear. This CDR3 region has 17 residues. The germline V and J ends were trimmed by 5 bases and 0 bases, with 19 bases remaining between them. Germline loops: CDR1 SGHVS, CDR2 FNYEAQ.

CDR3 protein: CASSIGRQGAGDTQYF. The CDR3 nucleotides are TGTGCCAGTAGTATAGGGAGACAGGGGGCAGGAGATACGCAGTATTTT. The chain has TRBV19 and TRBJ2-3; 10 bases agree with TRBD1. After removal of 1 base from V and 5 bases from J, the junction contained 6 bases not matched to a gene. The CDR3 runs 16 residues. Germline V gene data show CDR1 as LNHDA and CDR2 as SQIVND (reference sequence).

The chain recombines TRBV18 with TRBJ2-3, with 10 nucleotides matching TRBD2. Germline assignment: CDR1 KGHSH and CDR2 LQKENI. The CDR3 runs to 16 residues. The V gene end was trimmed by 1 base and the J gene end by 6 bases; junction bases not matched to a gene: 7. The CDR3 nucleotides are TGTGCCAGCTCACCACGAGCGGGAGGGGCACTTGATACGCAGTATTTT. Translating it yields CASSPRAGGALDTQYF.

This chain links TRBV10-3 with TRBJ2-7, with TRBD2 as a possible D gene (7 bases). The CDR3 length is 16 residues. The germline V gene has CDR1 ENHRY and CDR2 SYGVKD. The V end lost 3 bases, the J end lost 0 bases, and 15 bases lay between the germline ends. As DNA, the CDR3 is TGTGCCATCAGTGACCCGGGGGGCGCGAGCTCCTACGAGCAGTACTTC. It is translated as CAISDPGGASSYEQYF.

The chain recombines TRBV5-1 with TRBJ2-1; possibly TRBD1 for D (6 bases). Germline CDR1 SGHRS, CDR2 YFSETQ. The germline V and J ends were trimmed by 4 bases and 6 bases, with 20 bases remaining between them. The CDR3 is 16 residues long. CDR3 bases: TGCGCCAGCAGCCGCACAGGGTACGGACCAGGCAATGAGCAGTTCTTC. Translating gives CASSRTGYGPGNEQFF.

This clone showed up just once. The genes are TRBV18 and TRBJ2-7; 8 bases match TRBD2. The CDR3 length is 12 residues. V lost 5 bases, J lost 3 bases, and 0 bases stayed unmatched. Germline V gene data show CDR1 as KGHSH and CDR2 as LQKENI. CDR3 DNA: TGTGCCAGCTCAACTAGCGGCTACGAGCAGTACTTC. It encodes CASSTSGYEQYF.

The gene calls are TRBV7-9 and TRBJ1-2; a possible D gene is TRBD1 (5 bases). The germline CDR1 and CDR2 sequences are SEHNR and FQNEAQ (reference sequence). Trimming cost V 3 bases and J 4 bases, with 18 bases left between them. CDR3 length equals 16 residues. The CDR3 DNA reads TGTGCCAGCAGCTTCCGGGAGACCCCAAGGGGCTATGGCTACACCTTC. It is translated as CASSFRETPRGYGYTF.

This clone was observed a few times. This chain links TRBV2 with TRBJ2-3; tentatively, D is TRBD2 (5 bases). The germline gives CDR1 SNHLY, CDR2 FYNNEI. V lost 8 bases and J lost 4, with 10 bases in between. This CDR3 has 12 residues. CDR3 bases: TGTGCCAGCGGGAGTGGGTCAGATACGCAGTATTTT. This codes for CASGSGSDTQYF.

The CDR3 spells CASSLPPGLGDEQFF. In DNA form, the CDR3 reads TGTGCCAGCAGTCTGCCACCGGGACTAGGGGATGAGCAGTTCTTC. The V and J genes are TRBV28 and TRBJ2-1, with TRBD2 identical over 8 bases. The CDR3 has 15 amino acids. Germline V gives CDR1 MDHEN, CDR2 SYDVKM. Trimming at V came to 5 bases and at J to 8 bases, leaving 11 bases not matched to a gene.

This clone is labeled as medium-sized (0.01 to 0.1%). The gene calls are TRBV7-9 and TRBJ2-7; the D gene is possibly TRBD2 (6 bases). V lost 5 bases to trimming and J lost 0 bases, with 17 bases between them. The CDR3 spans 16 residues. Germline V lookup: CDR1 SEHNR, CDR2 FQNEAQ (reference sequence). CDR3 sequence (DNA): TGTGCCAGCAGCCCGCGAACGTTCGGGAGCTCCTACGAGCAGTACTTC. Residues: CASSPRTFGSSYEQYF.

The chain combines TRBV5-1 with TRBJ2-7, with no clear D. The CDR3 consists of 13 residues. CDR1 and CDR2 (germline): SGHRS, YFSETQ. V was trimmed by 0 bases and J by 2 bases, leaving 6 bases between them. CDR3 sequence (DNA): TGCGCCAGCAGCTTGGGGGCCCCCTACGAGCAGTACTTC. Translated: CASSLGAPYEQYF. Together with reference TRBV5-1 and TRBJ2-7, the CDR3 gives the full variable domain: KAGVTQTPRYLIKTRGQQVTLSCSPISGHRSVSWYQQTPGQGLQFLFEYFSETQRNKGNFPGRFSGRQFSNSRSEMNVSTLELGDSALYLCASSLGAPYEQYFGPGTRLTVT.

This chain links TRBV30 with TRBJ1-1; the D is unclear. Germline V gene sequence: CDR1 GTSNPN, CDR2 SVGIG (reference sequence). V lost 0 bases and J 0 bases, leaving 8 bases between the germline ends. CDR3 size: 14 residues. CDR3 DNA: TGTGCCTGGAGTGTACTAGGACTGAACACTGAAGCTTTCTTT. Its translation is CAWSVLGLNTEAFF.

In DNA, the CDR3 is TGTGCCAGCAGTGACCCAGTTGGGAGGTACAATGAGCAGTTCTTC. Residues: CASSDPVGRYNEQFF. The chain links TRBV2 to TRBJ2-1; perhaps TRBD2 as D (6 bases). The length of the CDR3 is 15 residues. Germline assignment: CDR1 SNHLY and CDR2 FYNNEI. V was pared by 3 bases and J by 4 bases, with 13 bases between.

This clone was seen more than once but under ten times. V gene TRBV7-2 combines with J gene TRBJ2-5; 8 positions agree with TRBD2. The DNA end lines up better with TRBJ2-7; the J call may be wrong. Germline CDR1 and CDR2: SGHTA and FQGNSA. CDR3 length equals 15 residues. CDR3 in amino acids: CASSPGGAPKGEQYF. For the CDR3, the DNA is TGTGCCAGCAGCCCGGGAGGGGCCCCCAAGGGCGAGCAGTACTTC.

The rearrangement joins TRBV7-3 to TRBJ2-3; maybe TRBD2 (6 bases). CDR1 and CDR2 from the germline V gene are SGHTA and FQGTGA. This CDR3 comprises 14 residues. V dropped 5 bases and J dropped 4 bases, with 13 bases sitting between them. The CDR3 region has the DNA TGTGCCAGCAGCGCCTGGGGAGGAGCAGATACGCAGTATTTT. Protein sequence: CASSAWGGADTQYF.

This chain joins TRBV11-2 and TRBJ2-5; TRBD2 agrees at 16 bases. The CDR3 totals 16 residues. The V segment lost 5 bases and the J segment 5 bases; nucleotides outside the gene matches: 5. Looked up from germline, CDR1 is SGHAT and CDR2 is FQNNGV. The CDR3, as DNA: TGTGCCAGCAGCGGGGGACTAGCGGGAGGGCGTGAGACCCAGTACTTC. This gives the protein CASSGGLAGGRETQYF.

The genes are TRBV4-1 and TRBJ2-6; 11 bases match TRBD2. Germline lookup yields CDR1 MGHRA and CDR2 YSYEKL. The CDR3 sequence is 17 residues long. V lost 4 bases and J lost 1; bases outside the gene matches: 3. The CDR3 DNA reads TGCGCCAGCAGCCCGGGACTAGCGGAATCTGGGGCCAACGTCCTGACTTTC. Its protein product is CASSPGLAESGANVLTF.

The V call is TRBV2, the J call TRBJ2-1; D may be TRBD2 (6 bases). The CDR3 runs to 13 residues. V was trimmed by 11 bases and J by 8 bases, leaving 19 bases between them. The V gene's germline CDR1 is SNHLY and CDR2 FYNNEI. CDR3 loop: CARKTSGGYEQFF. The CDR3 DNA reads as TGTGCCCGTAAGACTAGTGGAGGGTATGAGCAGTTCTTC.

The chain employs TRBV28 and TRBJ2-1; 11 bases match TRBD1. V was pared by 7 bases and J by 8 bases, with 10 bases of the junction left unmatched. Germline V lookup: CDR1 MDHEN, CDR2 SYDVKM. CDR3 length equals 15 residues. The CDR3 bases are TGTGCCAGCACTCTGGACAGGGGGCTGGGGTATGAGCAGTTCTTC. Translated: CASTLDRGLGYEQFF.

This clone was recorded only once. This chain joins TRBV9 and TRBJ2-1; D gene ambiguous. V was trimmed by 4 bases and J by 2 bases, leaving 10 bases between them. Germline assignment: CDR1 SGDLS and CDR2 YYNGEE. This CDR3 comprises 14 residues. CDR3 amino acids: CASSLESAYNEQFF. CDR3 DNA sequence: TGTGCCAGCAGCCTTGAGAGTGCCTACAATGAGCAGTTCTTC.

The rearrangement joins TRBV27 to TRBJ2-6; weak D call: TRBD2 (5 bases). Trimming took off 3 bases at V and 1 base at J, with 13 bases between the two ends. The CDR3 length is 17 residues. CDR1 MNHEY and CDR2 SMNVEV come from the germline V gene (reference sequence). The CDR3 here is CASSFRGSHSGANVLTF. CDR3 nucleotides: TGTGCCAGCAGTTTCCGGGGATCCCATTCTGGGGCCAACGTCCTGACTTTC.

The rearrangement uses TRBV18 and TRBJ2-1; 9 bases align to TRBD2. Germline V lookup: CDR1 KGHSH, CDR2 LQKENI. The J segment lost 1 base and the V segment lost 4 bases, leaving 11 bases of the junction unmatched. CDR3 length: 18 residues. The chain's CDR3 is CASSQLQGGRGSYNEQFF. In DNA form, the CDR3 reads TGTGCCAGCTCACAACTCCAGGGCGGGAGGGGTTCCTACAATGAGCAGTTCTTC.

This clone was counted between two and nine times. The rearrangement uses TRBV7-9 and TRBJ2-1, with 13 bases that match TRBD2. In germline, CDR1 is SEHNR, CDR2 FQNEAQ (reference sequence). The CDR3 has 15 residues. The V segment lost 5 bases and the J segment 9 bases; nucleotides outside the gene matches: 7. The CDR3 is CASSLGLAGVFEQFF. The CDR3 DNA reads as TGTGCCAGCAGCCTAGGACTAGCGGGAGTGTTTGAGCAGTTCTTC.

The rearrangement links TRBV6-5 to TRBJ2-3; 7 bases fit TRBD1. The germline CDR1 and CDR2 sequences are MNHEY and SVGAGI. The CDR3 consists of 12 residues. Trimming at V came to 8 bases and at J to 4 bases, leaving 3 bases not matched to a gene. The chain's CDR3 is CASQGVSDTQYF. DNA of the CDR3: TGTGCCAGCCAGGGGGTATCAGATACGCAGTATTTT.

In this sample, this clone turned up a few times. The V call is TRBV5-1, the J call TRBJ2-3, with D tentatively TRBD2 (5 bases). The CDR3 runs to 13 residues. The germline V gene has CDR1 SGHRS and CDR2 YFSETQ. With 5 bases removed from V and 2 bases from J, the gap between germline ends came to 9 bases. The CDR3 bases are TGCGCCAGCAGAAGGGAGATCACAGATACGCAGTATTTT. It translates to CASRREITDTQYF.

This clone was seen only a few times. The V gene is TRBV12-5, the J gene TRBJ2-1, with D perhaps matching TRBD1 (5 bases). The length of the CDR3 is 17 residues. Trimming left V 1 base short and J 0 bases short, with 13 bases between. Germline CDR1 LGHNT, CDR2 FRNRAP. DNA for the CDR3: TGTGCTAGTGGTTTGGGGGCAGGGCCAAGCTCCTACAATGAGCAGTTCTTC. Translating it yields CASGLGAGPSSYNEQFF.

The chain has TRBV9 and TRBJ1-2; D is uncertain. This CDR3 spans 14 amino acids. The V gene's germline CDR1 is SGDLS and CDR2 YYNGEE. V was trimmed by 4 bases and J by 5 bases, leaving 15 bases between them. DNA of the CDR3: TGTGCCAGCAGCTTCACTACGGGGTCGTATGGCTACACCTTC. It encodes CASSFTTGSYGYTF.